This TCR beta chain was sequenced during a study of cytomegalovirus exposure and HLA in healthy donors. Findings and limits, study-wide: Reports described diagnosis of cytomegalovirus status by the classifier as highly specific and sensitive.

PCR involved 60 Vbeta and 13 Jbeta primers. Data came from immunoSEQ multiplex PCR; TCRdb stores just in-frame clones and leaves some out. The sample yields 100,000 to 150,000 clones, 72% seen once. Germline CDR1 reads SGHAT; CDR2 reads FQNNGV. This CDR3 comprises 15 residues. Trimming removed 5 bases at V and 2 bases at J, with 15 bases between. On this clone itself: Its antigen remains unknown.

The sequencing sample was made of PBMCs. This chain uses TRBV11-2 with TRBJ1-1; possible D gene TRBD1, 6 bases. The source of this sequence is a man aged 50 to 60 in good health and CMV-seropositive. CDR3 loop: CASSARRGGNTEAFF. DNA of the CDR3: TGTGCCAGCAGCGCCCGGCGGGGGGGCAACACTGAAGCTTTCTTT.